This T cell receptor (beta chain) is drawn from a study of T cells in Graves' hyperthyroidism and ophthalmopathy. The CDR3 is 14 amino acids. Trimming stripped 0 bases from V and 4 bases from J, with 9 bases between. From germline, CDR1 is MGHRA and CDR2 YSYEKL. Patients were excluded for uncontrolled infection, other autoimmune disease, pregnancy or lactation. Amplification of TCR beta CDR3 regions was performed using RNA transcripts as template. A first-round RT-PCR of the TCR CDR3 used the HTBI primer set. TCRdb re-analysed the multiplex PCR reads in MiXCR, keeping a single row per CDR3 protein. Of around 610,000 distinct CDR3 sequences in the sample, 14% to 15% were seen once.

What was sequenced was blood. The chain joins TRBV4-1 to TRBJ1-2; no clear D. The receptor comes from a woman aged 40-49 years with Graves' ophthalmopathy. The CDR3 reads CASSQDRGFYGYTF. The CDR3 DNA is TGCGCCAGCAGCCAAGATCGGGGATTCTATGGCTACACCTTC.